This record looks at one TCR beta chain sequence and its context. Its recognized antigen is unknown. Base qualities were left out, and no much larger clone turns up one base away. Libraries came from the immunoSEQ multiplex PCR assay. The deep sequencing platform assayed about 10^5 TCR templates per sample. Genomic DNA extracted from sorted T cells was the material used for TCRbeta CDR3 sequencing. In the authors' own workflow: The R programming language was used for clonal analysis of TCRbeta CDR3 data. Comparing unstimulated samples against CFSE-low samples taken after the reaction was how alloreactive CD4+ and CD8+ clones were defined. By matching sequences to the repertoires of sorted unstimulated Treg and non-Treg cells, each alloreactive CD4+ clone was assigned a regulatory or non-regulatory origin. TCRdb holds this immuneACCESS table with in-frame rearrangements only. Some clones are missing; in checked studies, unresolved V genes explain under half, and the rest has no known cause. V and J calls and clone size are as listed in that table; D and trimming were resolved from the DNA. This sample holds 60,000 or so clones; 85% to 95% were observed only once. In total, the top ten clones hold 38% of the sample.

The data derive from a study of siplizumab effects on memory and regulatory T cells (dated by TCRdb to about 2019). In terms of the full investigation: The study examined how the anti-CD2 antibody siplizumab affects alloreactive T-cell subsets in allogeneic mixed lymphocyte reactions built from human PBMCs. Results the study describes overall, beyond this receptor: In reactions with siplizumab, an average of approximately 69% of mappable alloreactive CD4+ clones were Treg-derived, compared with roughly 26% in control reactions. The suppressive function of proliferating Tregs from siplizumab cultures was not functionally confirmed. The cumulative frequency of alloreactive sequences that could be traced back to unstimulated CD4+ memory T cells was significantly reduced by siplizumab. About 80-96% of proliferating CD4+ or CD8+ clones could not be given a naive or memory phenotype. Sequences below about 10^-5 frequency were poorly captured, so only a minor fraction of alloreactive clones could be mapped to unstimulated subsets. Unstimulated naive T cells appeared to be more diverse than memory T cells, and naive cells seemed to make a substantial contribution to the alloresponse.

Its CDR3 holds 15 amino acids, cysteine through phenylalanine. Only the CDR3 DNA is retained, 45 bases long and in frame from the first base. CDR1 and CDR2 are drawn from the germline V gene: SGHRS, YFSETQ. V is reduced by 0 bases and J by 0 bases, leaving a spacing of 9 bases between them. Sorted unstimulated T cells and proliferating T cells recovered from mixed lymphocyte reactions were subjected to TCRbeta CDR3 sequencing. Fresh whole blood from ten HLA-typed healthy donors was used as the source from which PBMCs were isolated. This clonotype was obtained from a human donor in good health. The specimen was CD8+ T cells sorted from blood. The chain couples TRBV5-1 to TRBJ1-1; no D segment can be confidently identified. CDR3 sequence: CASSLGITMNTEAFF. The nucleotide sequence is TGCGCCAGCAGCTTGGGTATAACGATGAACACTGAAGCTTTCTTT. With all but the CDR3 taken from the reference TRBV5-1 and TRBJ1-1 genes, the full variable domain is: KAGVTQTPRYLIKTRGQQVTLSCSPISGHRSVSWYQQTPGQGLQFLFEYFSETQRNKGNFPGRFSGRQFSNSRSEMNVSTLELGDSALYLCASSLGITMNTEAFFGQGTRLTVV.